This T cell receptor beta chain was captured by sequencing in a study of CXCR3-negative and CXCR3-positive naive CD8 T cells. Study conclusions and caveats: Similar TRBV-TRBJ gene usage was seen in naive CXCR3-negative and CXCR3-positive cells, but not in memory cells. CXCR3-negative naive cells had less hydrophobic TRB CDR3s than did CXCR3-positive naive cells. The study inferred TCR strength from TRB CDR3 properties and found comparable surface CD5 between naive subsets.

UMI-labeled 5' RACE yielded the TRB cDNA libraries. For each CDR3 protein, TCRdb gives one entry from its re-call of the 5' RACE reads, without DNA. The ten top clones account for about 1%, within a sample of about 98,000 distinct CDR3 sequences. Regarding this clonotype: Its antigen is unidentified.

The CDR3 totals 14 residues. Germline V CDR1 and CDR2: SGHRS, YFSETQ. The TCR comes from a human donor in good health. Some clones in this sample may be carry-over from other donors' samples. This chain links TRBV5-1 with TRBJ2-7; as DNA is missing, the TRBD1 call by TCRdb cannot be tested. Specimen: naive CXCR3+ CD8+ T cells from blood. Indicated subset: CD45RO-CCR7+CD27+CD95- naive CD8+ T cells expressing CXCR3 (TNR3+). CDR3: CASSYRDGTYEQYF. Combining the CDR3 with reference TRBV5-1 and TRBJ2-7 gives the whole variable domain KAGVTQTPRYLIKTRGQQVTLSCSPISGHRSVSWYQQTPGQGLQFLFEYFSETQRNKGNFPGRFSGRQFSNSRSEMNVSTLELGDSALYLCASSYRDGTYEQYFGPGTRLTVT.